The T cell receptor (beta chain) under discussion was sequenced for a study of cytomegalovirus exposure and HLA in healthy donors. Findings of the study overall: The study designated 150 to 200 TCR beta chains cytomegalovirus-associated.

PCR involved 60 Vbeta and 13 Jbeta primers. Here immunoSEQ multiplex PCR was the method, and the copy in TCRdb shows in-frame clones only, minus some. Among around 220,000 clones listed, around 79% were seen once. On this clone: The antigen remains unidentified.

This CDR3 region has 12 residues. V lost 5 bases, J lost 7 bases, and 4 bases stayed unmatched. The V gene's germline CDR1 is SGHTA and CDR2 FQGNSA. Specimen: PBMCs. V usage is TRBV7-2 and J usage is TRBJ1-1, with 7 bases fitting TRBD1. The receptor comes from a man younger than 30 in good health and CMV-seronegative. As DNA, the CDR3 is TGTGCCAGCAGCGTGTACAGGGGTGAAGCTTTCTTT. This sequence encodes CASSVYRGEAFF.